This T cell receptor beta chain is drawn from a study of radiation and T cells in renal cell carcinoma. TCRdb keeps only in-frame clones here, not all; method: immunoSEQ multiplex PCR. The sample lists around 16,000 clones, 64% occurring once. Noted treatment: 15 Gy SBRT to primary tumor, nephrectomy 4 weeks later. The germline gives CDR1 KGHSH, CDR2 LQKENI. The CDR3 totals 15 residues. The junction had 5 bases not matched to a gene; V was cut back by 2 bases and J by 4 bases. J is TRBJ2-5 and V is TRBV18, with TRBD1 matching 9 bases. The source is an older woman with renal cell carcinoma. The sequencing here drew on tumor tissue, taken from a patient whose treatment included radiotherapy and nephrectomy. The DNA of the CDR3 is TGTGCCAGCTCACCAACCAGACAGGGGGGAGAGACCCAGTACTTC. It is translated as CASSPTRQGGETQYF.